Listed below are T cell receptor beta chains from one sample, sequenced in a study of glioma-infiltrating T cells after dendritic cell vaccination. The protocol was immunoSEQ multiplex PCR, while the TCRdb copy is restricted to in-frame clones and leaves out a portion. The sample consists of around 60,000 clones, around nine tenths of them appearing once. The input for sequencing was blood, taken after dendritic cell vaccination. The receptors stem from a human donor with glioblastoma. The CDR3 runs from the conserved cysteine through the conserved F or W. A D gene is named only where the DNA matches it firmly. Size tells how often a clone was seen (once, few, many) or the class of an expanded clone, and some rows leave it out.

len	d_gene	abundance	v_gene	j_gene	CDR3aa	CDR3nt
16	TRBD1	once	TRBV7-9	TRBJ2-1	CASTREGQGFDNEQFF	TGTGCCAGCACGCGCGAGGGACAGGGGTTCGACAATGAGCAGTTCTTC
17	.	once	TRBV18	TRBJ1-1	CASSPLGVPGVQTEAFF	TGTGCCAGCTCACCACTTGGGGTCCCAGGGGTTCAGACTGAAGCTTTCTTT
14	.	.	TRBV7-3	TRBJ2-5	CASSPPEQQETQYF	TGTGCCAGCAGCCCCCCGGAGCAACAAGAGACCCAGTACTTC
13	TRBD2	.	TRBV6-5	TRBJ2-5	CASSYAGGETQYF	TGTGCCAGCAGTTACGCGGGGGGGGAGACCCAGTACTTC
13	.	.	TRBV15	TRBJ2-5	CATSRVRGETQYF	TGTGCCACCAGCAGAGTACGCGGGGAGACCCAGTACTTC
14	.	.	TRBV7-9	TRBJ2-3	CASSTPGQADTQYF	TGTGCCAGCTCTACCCCGGGTCAAGCGGATACGCAGTATTTT
13	.	.	TRBV9	TRBJ1-3	CASSLPSRNTIYF	TGTGCCAGCAGCCTCCCGAGCCGAAACACCATATATTTT
11	TRBD1	.	TRBV18	TRBJ1-2	CASSGDRSLTF	TGTGCCAGCTCAGGGGACAGGTCCTTGACCTTC
15	TRBD1	.	TRBV18	TRBJ1-1	CASSPPGQGYTEAFF	TGTGCCAGCTCACCACCGGGACAGGGGTACACTGAAGCTTTCTTT
16	TRBD1	.	TRBV4-2	TRBJ1-5	CASSQEAGGRDQPQHF	TGTGCCAGCAGCCAAGAAGCAGGGGGCCGGGATCAGCCCCAGCATTTT
13	.	.	TRBV7-2	TRBJ1-5	CASQEGINQPQHF	TGTGCCAGCCAGGAAGGAATTAATCAGCCCCAGCATTTT
14	TRBD1	.	TRBV5-4	TRBJ1-4	CASSLDRANEKLFF	TGTGCCAGCAGTTTAGACAGGGCCAATGAAAAACTGTTTTTT
16	TRBD2	.	TRBV11-2	TRBJ2-7	CASSGGVAGERYEQYF	TGTGCCAGCAGCGGGGGGGTAGCGGGGGAGCGCTACGAGCAGTACTTC